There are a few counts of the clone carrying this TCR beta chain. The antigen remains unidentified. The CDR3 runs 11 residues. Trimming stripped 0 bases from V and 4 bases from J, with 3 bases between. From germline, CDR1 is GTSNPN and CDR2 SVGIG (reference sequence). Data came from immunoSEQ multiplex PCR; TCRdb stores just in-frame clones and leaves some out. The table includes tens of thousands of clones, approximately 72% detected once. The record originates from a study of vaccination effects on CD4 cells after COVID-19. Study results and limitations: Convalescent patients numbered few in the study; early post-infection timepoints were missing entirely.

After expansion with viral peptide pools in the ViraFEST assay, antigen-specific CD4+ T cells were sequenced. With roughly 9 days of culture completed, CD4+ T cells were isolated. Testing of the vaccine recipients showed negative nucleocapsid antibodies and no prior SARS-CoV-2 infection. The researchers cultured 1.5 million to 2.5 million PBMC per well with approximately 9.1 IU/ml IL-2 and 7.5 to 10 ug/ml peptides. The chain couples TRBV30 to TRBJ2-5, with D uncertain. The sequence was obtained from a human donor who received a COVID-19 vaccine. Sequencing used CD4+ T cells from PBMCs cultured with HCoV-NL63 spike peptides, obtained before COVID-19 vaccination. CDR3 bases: TGTGCCTGGAGTGTAGGAGAGACCCAGTACTTC. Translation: CAWSVGETQYF.